This T cell receptor beta chain is from a study of blood T cell repertoires in COVID-19. About the research overall: COVID-19 samples from acute and convalescent phases originated in the United States, Italy and Spain. T cells, B-cell-depleted T cells, or PBMCs supplied cDNA or gDNA.

Authors' processing steps: Counts of nucleated cells, estimated from reference gene primer amplification, were obtained. The assay was immunoSEQ multiplex PCR, and TCRdb's table has in-frame clones only and misses some. V and J calls and clone size are copied from that table; D and trimming were computed from the DNA. The sample lists 120,000 or so clones, over 80% occurring once. Trimming pared 8 bases from V and 4 bases from J, leaving 15 bases between. The CDR3 contains 14 residues. Germline assignment: CDR1 LNHDA and CDR2 SQIVND (reference sequence). The TCR originated in a man aged 60-69 years with acute or convalescent COVID-19. The V call is TRBV19, the J call TRBJ1-5; a possible D gene is TRBD1 (5 bases). Sequencing used peripheral blood. The CDR3 DNA reads TGTGCCAGTGAGGGGACTCTTCGGAATCAGCCCCAGCATTTT. This translates into CASEGTLRNQPQHF.